These T cell receptor beta chains were read from a single sample in a study of T cells in Graves' hyperthyroidism and ophthalmopathy. TCRdb passed the multiplex PCR reads through MiXCR, listing each CDR3 protein once. Of about 58,000 distinct CDR3 sequences detected, 40% to 55% appear once; the ten largest clones hold roughly an eighth. What was sequenced was blood. The receptors were sampled from a woman aged 25-40 years with Graves' ophthalmopathy. Each CDR3 is given with its conserved first and last residue. The order of the fields is clone size, V gene, J gene, D gene, CDR3 protein, CDR3 DNA. The D gene is left open where the match is weak. The listing skips clone size in some rows; elsewhere it reads once, few, many or a size class.

abundance: -
v_gene: TRBV7-7
j_gene: TRBJ1-1
d_gene: -
CDR3aa: CASSQKMNTEAFF
CDR3nt: TGTGCTAGCTCCCAGAAAATGAACACTGAAGCTTTCTTT

abundance: many
v_gene: TRBV6-1
j_gene: TRBJ1-6
d_gene: TRBD1
CDR3aa: CASKRQGDNSPLHF
CDR3nt: TGTGCCAGCAAGAGGCAGGGGGACAATTCACCCCTCCACTTT

abundance: -
v_gene: TRBV5-8
j_gene: TRBJ1-1
d_gene: TRBD1
CDR3aa: CASSSPGQGFFGTEASF
CDR3nt: TGTGCCAGCAGCTCCCCGGGACAGGGGTTTTTCGGCACGGAAGCTTCCTTT

abundance: -
v_gene: TRBV10-3
j_gene: TRBJ1-2
d_gene: TRBD1
CDR3aa: CAIRPGQGYTF
CDR3nt: TGTGCCATCAGACCGGGACAGGGCTACACCTTC

abundance: many
v_gene: TRBV19
j_gene: TRBJ2-5
d_gene: TRBD2
CDR3aa: CASSSGGGETQYF
CDR3nt: TGTGCCAGTAGTTCGGGAGGGGGAGAGACCCAGTACTTC

abundance: many
v_gene: TRBV4-2
j_gene: TRBJ1-1
d_gene: -
CDR3aa: CASSQDWWGLRAGNTEAFF
CDR3nt: TGTGCCAGCAGCCAAGATTGGTGGGGACTTCGGGCGGGGAACACTGAAGCTTTCTTT

abundance: once
v_gene: TRBV25-1
j_gene: TRBJ1-2
d_gene: -
CDR3aa: CASSPAGWGTPGYTF
CDR3nt: TGTGCCAGCAGTCCCGCAGGCTGGGGAACTCCTGGCTACACCTTC

abundance: many
v_gene: TRBV5-5
j_gene: TRBJ2-1
d_gene: -
CDR3aa: CASSLRREVANEQFF
CDR3nt: TGTGCCAGCAGCTTGAGGCGGGAAGTTGCGAATGAGCAGTTCTTC

abundance: few
v_gene: TRBV27
j_gene: TRBJ1-4
d_gene: -
CDR3aa: CASSLVAVGEKLFF
CDR3nt: TGTGCCAGCAGTTTAGTGGCAGTAGGGGAAAAACTGTTTTTT

abundance: -
v_gene: TRBV24-1
j_gene: TRBJ1-6
d_gene: -
CDR3aa: CATESQTTIPYYNSPLHF
CDR3nt: TGTGCCACCGAGTCGCAAACCACAATCCCATACTACAATTCACCCCTCCACTTT

abundance: few
v_gene: TRBV6-2/TRBV6-3
j_gene: TRBJ2-7
d_gene: -
CDR3aa: CASSYSTGRGAYEQYF
CDR3nt: TGTGCCAGCAGTTACTCGACCGGGAGAGGGGCCTACGAGCAGTACTTC

abundance: -
v_gene: TRBV7-9
j_gene: TRBJ2-5
d_gene: TRBD2
CDR3aa: CASSQAFSGVNKETQYF
CDR3nt: TGTGCCAGCAGTCAAGCTTTTAGCGGGGTAAACAAAGAGACCCAGTACTTC

abundance: -
v_gene: TRBV27
j_gene: TRBJ2-7
d_gene: -
CDR3aa: CASSRNRGYYEQYF
CDR3nt: TGTGCCAGCAGCCGGAATAGGGGGTACTACGAGCAGTACTTC

abundance: many
v_gene: TRBV9
j_gene: TRBJ2-5
d_gene: TRBD2
CDR3aa: CASSGVASGGVETQYF
CDR3nt: TGTGCCAGCAGCGGGGTGGCTAGCGGGGGGGTGGAGACCCAGTACTTC

abundance: many
v_gene: TRBV19
j_gene: TRBJ2-7
d_gene: -
CDR3aa: CASSSGAARVHEQYF
CDR3nt: TGTGCCAGTAGTTCCGGTGCGGCCAGGGTCCACGAGCAGTACTTC

abundance: many
v_gene: TRBV7-2
j_gene: TRBJ2-5
d_gene: TRBD2
CDR3aa: CASRPTSGQETQYF
CDR3nt: TGTGCCAGCAGACCCACTAGCGGCCAAGAGACCCAGTACTTC

abundance: many
v_gene: TRBV19
j_gene: TRBJ1-3
d_gene: -
CDR3aa: CASSISRTAGNTIYF
CDR3nt: TGTGCCAGTAGTATTTCCCGGACGGCTGGAAACACCATATATTTT

abundance: -
v_gene: TRBV19
j_gene: TRBJ1-1
d_gene: TRBD1
CDR3aa: CASRDRGGTEAFF
CDR3nt: TGTGCCAGTCGGGACAGGGGGGGCACTGAAGCTTTCTTT

abundance: many
v_gene: TRBV19
j_gene: TRBJ1-5
d_gene: -
CDR3aa: CASNQGYLLSNQPQHF
CDR3nt: TGTGCCAGTAACCAGGGGTATTTACTTAGCAATCAGCCCCAGCATTTT

abundance: many
v_gene: TRBV4-1
j_gene: TRBJ2-7
d_gene: -
CDR3aa: CASSQKIGYEQYF
CDR3nt: TGCGCCAGCAGCCAGAAGATAGGCTACGAGCAGTACTTC

abundance: many
v_gene: TRBV4-2
j_gene: TRBJ2-1
d_gene: -
CDR3aa: CASSHPQGTEQFF
CDR3nt: TGTGCCAGCAGCCACCCGCAGGGTACCGAGCAGTTCTTC

abundance: many
v_gene: TRBV19
j_gene: TRBJ1-2
d_gene: TRBD1
CDR3aa: CASSIWVRGPSNYGYTF
CDR3nt: TGTGCCAGTAGTATTTGGGTCAGGGGGCCCTCTAACTATGGCTACACCTTC

abundance: -
v_gene: TRBV13
j_gene: TRBJ1-4
d_gene: -
CDR3aa: CASTIGRTNEKLFF
CDR3nt: TGTGCCAGCACTATAGGGCGGACAAATGAAAAACTGTTTTTT

abundance: many
v_gene: TRBV28
j_gene: TRBJ2-1
d_gene: -
CDR3aa: CASSSSGGSYNEQFF
CDR3nt: TGTGCCAGCAGTTCCAGCGGTGGCTCCTACAATGAGCAGTTCTTC

abundance: many
v_gene: TRBV30
j_gene: TRBJ2-5
d_gene: -
CDR3aa: CAWKRGGSQETQYF
CDR3nt: TGTGCCTGGAAAAGGGGCGGTTCGCAAGAGACCCAGTACTTC

abundance: -
v_gene: TRBV20-1
j_gene: TRBJ1-1
d_gene: TRBD1
CDR3aa: CSARDAGQVNTEAFF
CDR3nt: TGCAGTGCTAGAGATGCGGGACAGGTAAACACTGAAGCTTTCTTC

abundance: once
v_gene: TRBV15
j_gene: TRBJ2-1
d_gene: -
CDR3aa: CATSDGSGSINEQFF
CDR3nt: TGTGCCACCAGCGACGGGTCCGGGAGCATCAATGAGCAGTTCTTC

abundance: many
v_gene: TRBV6-4
j_gene: TRBJ2-2
d_gene: TRBD1
CDR3aa: CASSAAGGFGRENTGELFF
CDR3nt: TGTGCCAGCAGTGCGGCAGGGGGCTTCGGCCGAGAAAACACCGGGGAGCTGTTTTTT

abundance: many
v_gene: TRBV20-1
j_gene: TRBJ2-3
d_gene: -
CDR3aa: CSAFPTGLSTDTQYF
CDR3nt: TGCAGTGCTTTCCCGACAGGACTTTCCACAGATACGCAGTATTTT

abundance: many
v_gene: TRBV7-8
j_gene: TRBJ2-7
d_gene: TRBD1
CDR3aa: CASSLILLRKGQGGSYEQYF
CDR3nt: TGTGCCAGCAGCTTAATTCTCCTTAGAAAGGGACAGGGGGGGTCCTACGAGCAGTACTTC

abundance: -
v_gene: TRBV7-9
j_gene: TRBJ2-5
d_gene: TRBD1
CDR3aa: CASSLAQGFGETQYF
CDR3nt: TGTGCCAGCAGCTTAGCACAGGGGTTCGGGGAGACCCAGTACTTC

abundance: -
v_gene: TRBV2
j_gene: TRBJ2-5
d_gene: -
CDR3aa: CASSEVPSLETQYF
CDR3nt: TGTGCCAGCAGTGAAGTGCCTAGCTTGGAGACCCAGTACTTC

abundance: medium-sized
v_gene: TRBV29-1
j_gene: TRBJ2-5
d_gene: -
CDR3aa: CSVWREETQYF
CDR3nt: TGCAGCGTCTGGAGGGAAGAGACCCAGTACTTC

abundance: -
v_gene: TRBV12-3/TRBV12-4
j_gene: TRBJ1-1
d_gene: -
CDR3aa: CASKINTGDTEAFF
CDR3nt: TGTGCCAGCAAAATAAACACCGGGGACACTGAAGCTTTCTTT

abundance: -
v_gene: TRBV4-1
j_gene: TRBJ1-5
d_gene: -
CDR3aa: CASGLGRAGDNQPQHF
CDR3nt: TGCGCCAGCGGCCTGGGTAGGGCAGGGGATAATCAGCCCCAACATTTT

abundance: once
v_gene: TRBV2
j_gene: TRBJ2-7
d_gene: TRBD2
CDR3aa: CASTGLAGIRYEQYF
CDR3nt: TGTGCCAGCACGGGACTAGCGGGAATCCGATACGAGCAGTACTTC

abundance: -
v_gene: TRBV27
j_gene: TRBJ2-5
d_gene: TRBD1
CDR3aa: CASSTPGQGQETQYF
CDR3nt: TGTGCCAGCAGTACCCCGGGACAGGGCCAAGAGACCCAGTACTTC

abundance: once
v_gene: TRBV6-6
j_gene: TRBJ2-7
d_gene: -
CDR3aa: CASSYSMGAFYEQYF
CDR3nt: TGTGCCAGCAGCTACTCAATGGGGGCCTTCTACGAGCAGTACTTC

abundance: many
v_gene: TRBV5-1
j_gene: TRBJ2-1
d_gene: -
CDR3aa: CASSLAPWGSGYNEQFF
CDR3nt: TGCGCCAGCAGCTTGGCGCCTTGGGGCTCGGGTTACAATGAGCAGTTCTTC

abundance: -
v_gene: TRBV5-6
j_gene: TRBJ2-3
d_gene: -
CDR3aa: CASSLGRDGTDTQYF
CDR3nt: TGTGCCAGCAGCTTGGGGCGGGACGGCACAGATACGCAGTATTTT

abundance: many
v_gene: TRBV6-6
j_gene: TRBJ2-1
d_gene: -
CDR3aa: CASSYSRVYNEQFF
CDR3nt: TGTGCCAGCAGTTACTCAAGGGTGTACAATGAGCAGTTCTTC

abundance: once
v_gene: TRBV4-1
j_gene: TRBJ1-4
d_gene: -
CDR3aa: CASSQDAGGGANEKPFF
CDR3nt: TGCGCCAGCAGCCAAGATGCCGGGGGCGGAGCTAATGAAAAACCGTTTTTT

abundance: -
v_gene: TRBV5-4
j_gene: TRBJ2-1
d_gene: -
CDR3aa: CASSLPGSSYNEQFF
CDR3nt: TGTGCCAGCAGCTTGCCGGGAAGCTCCTACAATGAGCAGTTCTTC

abundance: few
v_gene: TRBV30
j_gene: TRBJ1-1
d_gene: TRBD1
CDR3aa: CAWSRTGLTEAFF
CDR3nt: TGTGCCTGGAGTAGGACAGGGCTCACTGAAGCTTTCTTT

abundance: many
v_gene: TRBV11-3
j_gene: TRBJ2-2
d_gene: TRBD2
CDR3aa: CASSLSGGLAVNTGELFF
CDR3nt: TGTGCCAGCAGCTTATCAGGCGGACTAGCGGTAAACACCGGGGAGCTGTTTTTT

abundance: -
v_gene: TRBV29-1
j_gene: TRBJ2-3
d_gene: TRBD2
CDR3aa: CSDLTSGRSESTDTQYF
CDR3nt: TGCAGCGACCTGACTAGCGGGAGGAGCGAGAGCACAGATACGCAGTATTTT

abundance: -
v_gene: TRBV20-1
j_gene: TRBJ2-1
d_gene: -
CDR3aa: CSARGPLTEQFF
CDR3nt: TGCAGCGCTCGAGGCCCCCTGACTGAGCAGTTCTTC

abundance: many
v_gene: TRBV7-9
j_gene: TRBJ2-5
d_gene: -
CDR3aa: CASSWDRGTQYF
CDR3nt: TGTGCCAGCAGCTGGGACCGGGGGACCCAGTACTTC

abundance: -
v_gene: TRBV2
j_gene: TRBJ1-2
d_gene: -
CDR3aa: CASSYTYGYTF
CDR3nt: TGTGCCAGCAGTTACACTTATGGCTACACCTTC

abundance: many
v_gene: TRBV9
j_gene: TRBJ2-6
d_gene: -
CDR3aa: CASSVKRTDPWGANVLTF
CDR3nt: TGTGCCAGCAGCGTAAAACGGACAGACCCCTGGGGGGCCAACGTCCTGACTTTC

abundance: -
v_gene: TRBV20-1
j_gene: TRBJ1-1
d_gene: -
CDR3aa: CSARGGVNTEAFF
CDR3nt: TGCAGTGCTAGGGGCGGGGTGAACACTGAAGCTTTCTTT

abundance: many
v_gene: TRBV7-2
j_gene: TRBJ1-1
d_gene: -
CDR3aa: CASSLVGATTEAFF
CDR3nt: TGTGCCAGCAGCTTAGTGGGGGCGACCACTGAAGCTTTCTTT

abundance: many
v_gene: TRBV7-2
j_gene: TRBJ2-7
d_gene: TRBD1
CDR3aa: CASSRGTGNEQYF
CDR3nt: TGTGCCAGCAGCCGGGGGACAGGGAACGAGCAGTACTTC